This TCR beta chain was profiled in a study of cytomegalovirus exposure and HLA in healthy donors. Regarding this clone: Antigen: not known.

Study observations and caveats: Donor immune exposure was known only as CMV serostatus.

The CDR3 is made up of 16 amino acids. The V and J ends lost 3 bases and 3 bases respectively, with 15 bases between them. Germline V gene data show CDR1 as SGHTA and CDR2 as FQGNSA. This PCR relied on a set of 60 Vbeta primers and 13 Jbeta primers. The protocol was immunoSEQ multiplex PCR, while the TCRdb copy is restricted to in-frame clones and leaves out a portion. The table has about 170,000 clones, around 78% seen once. The chain is built from TRBV7-2 and TRBJ2-4; TRBD2 might be the D (6 bases). The sequenced material came from PBMCs. This TCR was recovered from a female donor in good health and CMV-seronegative. This CDR3 reads CASSFPGTRGKNIQYF. Here the CDR3 DNA reads TGTGCCAGCAGCTTTCCTGGGACTCGTGGCAAAAACATTCAGTACTTC.